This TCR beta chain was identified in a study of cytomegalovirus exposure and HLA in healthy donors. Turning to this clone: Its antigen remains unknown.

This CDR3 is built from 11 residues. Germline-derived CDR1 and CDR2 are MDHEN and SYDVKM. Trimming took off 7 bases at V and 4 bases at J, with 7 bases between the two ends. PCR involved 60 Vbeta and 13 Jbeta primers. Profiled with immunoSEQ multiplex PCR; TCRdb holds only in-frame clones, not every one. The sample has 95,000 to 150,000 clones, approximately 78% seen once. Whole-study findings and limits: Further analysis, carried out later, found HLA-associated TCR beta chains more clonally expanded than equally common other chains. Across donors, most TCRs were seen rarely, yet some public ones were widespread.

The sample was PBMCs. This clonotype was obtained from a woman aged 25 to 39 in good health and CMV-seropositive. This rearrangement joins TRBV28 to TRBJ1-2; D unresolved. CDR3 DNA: TGTGCCAGCACCAGGTCCTATGGCTACACCTTC. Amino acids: CASTRSYGYTF.